These 7 T cell receptor beta chains were sequenced from one sample in a study of molecular identifiers for immune sequencing clone quantification. TCRdb reprocessed the PCR reads via MiXCR and lists one record per CDR3 protein. The sample consists of a few hundred thousand distinct CDR3 sequences, about 23% of them appearing once. Source material: naive CD8+ T cells from blood, with Jurkat cell RNA spiked in. Subset specified: FACS-sorted CD8+CD4-CCR7+CD45RA+ naive T cells. The receptor set was obtained from a human donor in good health. Some libraries in this study had Jurkat cell RNA spiked in.

This chain joins TRBV7-2 and TRBJ1-1; TRBD1 is a possible D gene (5 bases). In germline, CDR1 is SGHTA, CDR2 FQGNSA. This CDR3 has 14 amino acids. The V end was cut by 5 bases, the J end by 3 bases, with 13 bases between. The CDR3 loop is CASSPLTAYTEAFF. The CDR3 DNA reads TGTGCCAGCAGCCCGTTGACAGCCTACACTGAAGCTTTCTTT.

The chain has TRBV21-1 and TRBJ1-5; the table names TRBD1, a call not compared with the DNA. TRBV21-1 is assigned pseudogene status. The CDR3 is 16 amino acids. CDR3 sequence (DNA): TGTGCCAGCAGCAAAGTTACGGGGGCCGGGAATCAGCCCCAGCATTTT. It codes for CASSKVTGAGNQPQHF.

This clonotype was seen only a few times. The chain uses TRBV7-3 and TRBJ2-1; 7 bases agree with TRBD2. The CDR3 spans 15 residues. The junction had 4 bases not matched to a gene; V was cut back by 1 base and J by 4 bases. Germline CDR1 reads SGHTA; CDR2 reads FQGTGA. The CDR3 DNA follows: TGTGCCAGCAGCTTAAGTCTAGCGGTATACAATGAGCAGTTCTTC. Protein: CASSLSLAVYNEQFF.

V gene TRBV9 combines with J gene TRBJ2-7; 8 nucleotides agree with TRBD2. Germline values: CDR1 SGDLS, CDR2 YYNGEE. The length of the CDR3 is 15 residues. After removal of 4 bases from V and 3 bases from J, the junction contained 9 bases not matched to a gene. Here the CDR3 DNA reads TGTGCCAGCAGCCCAGGGACTAGAGCCGACTACGAGCAGTACTTC. It encodes CASSPGTRADYEQYF.

The V gene is TRBV12-3 or TRBV12-4, the J gene TRBJ2-7, with D uncertain. This CDR3 is built from 11 residues. V was shortened by 4 bases and J by 5 bases, with 6 bases between the two germline ends. CDR3 coding DNA: TGTGCCAGCAGTTCCCAGGACGAGCAGTACTTC. Protein: CASSSQDEQYF.

Many counts were recorded for this clonotype. The CDR3 sequence is CSAGEFDTQYF. The CDR3 DNA reads as TGCAGCGCGGGGGAGTTCGATACGCAGTATTTT. V usage is TRBV29-1 and J usage is TRBJ2-3; tentative D call: TRBD2 (6 bases). V was cut by 7 bases and J by 6 bases, with 11 bases left in between. CDR3 length: 11 amino acids. Germline V lookup: CDR1 SQVTM, CDR2 ANQGSEA.

This clonotype was counted a few times. This sequence may be a read error, since a much larger clone differs from it by one base. This rearrangement joins TRBV6-5 to TRBJ2-1; TRBD1 agrees at 12 bases. Looked up from germline, CDR1 is MNHEY and CDR2 is SVGAGI. The CDR3 sequence is 15 residues long. V was clipped by 4 bases and J by 8 bases; unmatched bases: 6. The CDR3 here is CASSSGTGGFDEQFF. The CDR3 DNA sequence: TGTGCCAGCAGTTCCGGGACAGGGGGCTTCGATGAGCAGTTCTTC.